The rows below give T cell receptor beta chains drawn from one sample of a study of T cell changes during pregnancy in multiple sclerosis. Using immunoSEQ multiplex PCR, the repertoire was profiled, and TCRdb retains in-frame clones only, with some absent. The data show roughly 48,000 clones, 85% to 95% seen once. The sample here was CD4+ T cells from peripheral blood mononuclear cells, taken in the second trimester of pregnancy. These receptors all come from a female donor in good health, enrolled as a control in a pregnancy study. Each CDR3 is given with its conserved first and last residue. A D gene is named only where the DNA matches it firmly. The size entry is marked missing in some rows and otherwise reads once, few, many or a size class.

clone_size,d_call,v_call,j_call,cdr3_aa,cdr3_nt
.,TRBD2,TRBV6-5,TRBJ2-7,CASSYMTSGGAYEQYF,TGTGCCAGCAGTTACATGACTAGCGGGGGGGCCTACGAGCAGTACTTC
.,.,TRBV7-3,TRBJ2-5,CASSLTGVGETQYF,TGTGCCAGCAGCTTAACGGGAGTTGGAGAGACCCAGTACTTC
.,.,TRBV6-6,TRBJ1-4,CASSYGRALGEKLFF,TGTGCCAGCAGTTACGGCAGGGCCCTGGGTGAAAAACTGTTTTTT
.,TRBD1,TRBV28,TRBJ1-5,CASSLGQGGNQPQHF,TGTGCCAGCAGTTTGGGGCAGGGGGGCAATCAGCCCCAGCATTTT
.,TRBD1,TRBV2,TRBJ2-1,CASSDRQGSHNEQFF,TGTGCCAGCAGTGATAGACAGGGGTCCCACAATGAGCAGTTCTTC
.,.,TRBV7-2,TRBJ2-2,CASSLIGVDTGELFF,TGTGCCAGCAGCTTAATAGGGGTTGACACCGGGGAGCTGTTTTTT
.,.,TRBV15,TRBJ1-2,CATSTWTDQHGYTF,TGTGCCACCAGCACCTGGACAGATCAACATGGCTACACCTTC
.,.,TRBV12-2,TRBJ2-7,CASRLGQDRGQKMEIYEQYF,TGTGCAAGTCGCTTAGGACAGGACAGGGGTCAGAAAATGGAAATCTACGAGCAGTACTTC
.,TRBD1,TRBV28,TRBJ1-5,CASSSGTVNQPQHF,TGTGCCAGCAGTTCAGGGACAGTTAATCAGCCCCAGCATTTT
.,TRBD2,TRBV4-2,TRBJ2-1,CASSLRGLAGSGNEQFF,TGTGCCAGCAGCCTAAGGGGACTAGCGGGATCCGGCAATGAGCAGTTCTTC
.,.,TRBV27,TRBJ1-5,CASSPYGGSGAQHF,TGTGCCAGCAGCCCTTATGGTGGGTCCGGGGCCCAGCATTTT
.,TRBD1,TRBV6-5,TRBJ1-1,CASSYMDRGEVKAFF,TGTGCCAGCAGTTACATGGACAGGGGAGAGGTTAAAGCTTTCTTT
few,TRBD1,TRBV7-9,TRBJ2-5,CASSPSTGTGEETQYF,TGTGCCAGCAGCCCCTCCACCGGGACAGGGGAAGAGACCCAGTACTTC
.,.,TRBV5-1,TRBJ2-5,CASSDQGGQETQYF,TGCGCCAGCAGCGACCAAGGGGGCCAAGAGACCCAGTACTTC
.,TRBD1,TRBV28,TRBJ2-7,CASQQGASYEQYF,TGTGCCAGTCAACAGGGGGCGTCTTACGAGCAGTACTTC
.,TRBD1,TRBV27,TRBJ2-1,CASRHRDSAYNEQFF,TGTGCCAGCAGGCACCGGGACAGCGCCTACAATGAGCAGTTCTTC
once,TRBD2,TRBV7-8,TRBJ2-7,CASSLVGGVSYEQYF,TGTGCCAGCAGCTTAGTGGGAGGGGTCTCCTACGAGCAGTACTTC
.,.,TRBV7-2,TRBJ1-2,CASSLVPPGTTANYGYTF,TGTGCCAGCAGCTTAGTACCTCCAGGCACAACAGCTAACTATGGCTACACCTTC
once,TRBD1,TRBV28,TRBJ2-3,CASSRYSLLDRSDTQYF,TGTGCCAGCAGTCGCTACTCCCTATTGGACAGGTCAGATACGCAGTATTTT
.,TRBD1,TRBV4-2,TRBJ2-2,CASSQGRDRKSGELFF,TGTGCCAGCAGCCAAGGCCGGGACAGAAAATCCGGGGAGCTGTTTTTT
.,.,TRBV12-5,TRBJ2-7,CASGLVPSEQYF,TGTGCTAGTGGTTTGGTACCGAGCGAGCAGTACTTC
once,TRBD2,TRBV5-1,TRBJ2-1,CASSAGTSGRNEQFF,TGCGCCAGCAGCGCTGGGACTAGCGGGAGAAATGAGCAGTTCTTC
.,.,TRBV21-1,TRBJ1-6,CASSSPGAANSPLHF,TGTGCCAGCAGCTCCCCAGGGGCTGCTAATTCACCCCTCCACTTT
.,TRBD1,TRBV6-5,TRBJ1-2,CASSYWDRVGGYTF,TGTGCCAGCAGTTACTGGGACAGGGTGGGGGGCTACACCTTC
.,TRBD2,TRBV25-1,TRBJ2-1,CATYAGESREQFF,TGTGCCACCTACGCGGGAGAATCGCGTGAGCAGTTCTTC
.,TRBD2,TRBV7-8,TRBJ2-7,CASSLSASGGTYEQYF,TGTGCCAGCAGCTTATCGGCTAGCGGGGGCACCTACGAGCAGTACTTC
.,TRBD1,TRBV11-2,TRBJ1-2,CASSLGQRYGYTF,TGTGCCAGCAGCTTGGGACAGAGATATGGCTACACCTTC
.,.,TRBV5-1,TRBJ2-5,CASSLVKETQYF,TGCGCCAGCAGCTTGGTAAAAGAGACCCAGTACTTC
.,TRBD1,TRBV27,TRBJ2-1,CASSSWTGPYNEQFF,TGTGCCAGCAGTTCTTGGACAGGGCCCTACAATGAGCAGTTCTTC
.,.,TRBV29-1,TRBJ2-3,CSVGRGGRTDTQYF,TGCAGCGTTGGTCGGGGAGGTCGGACAGATACGCAGTATTTT
.,.,TRBV19,TRBJ1-5,CASSILGREAANQPQHF,TGTGCCAGTAGTATACTGGGCAGGGAAGCTGCCAATCAGCCCCAGCATTTT
.,.,TRBV9,TRBJ1-5,CASSVDSHQPQHF,TGTGCCAGCAGCGTAGATAGTCATCAGCCCCAGCATTTT
once,.,TRBV6-5,TRBJ2-5,CASSLGMGHQETQYF,TGTGCCAGCAGTCTAGGGATGGGGCACCAAGAGACCCAGTACTTC
.,TRBD2,TRBV5-6,TRBJ2-7,CASSPLAGGPYEQYF,TGTGCCAGCAGCCCTCTAGCGGGAGGGCCCTACGAGCAGTACTTC
.,.,TRBV7-2,TRBJ2-5,CASSLPWTAQETQYF,TGTGCCAGCAGCCTCCCTTGGACAGCCCAAGAGACCCAGTACTTC
.,.,TRBV28,TRBJ2-7,CASTGGGGGQYF,TGTGCCAGCACGGGCGGGGGAGGGGGGCAGTACTTC
.,.,TRBV2,TRBJ1-5,CASGAPVVNQPQHF,TGTGCCAGTGGAGCCCCCGTGGTGAATCAGCCCCAGCATTTT
.,TRBD1,TRBV19,TRBJ1-1,CASSPVGTGDGEAFF,TGTGCCAGTAGTCCGGTGGGGACAGGGGATGGTGAAGCTTTCTTT
.,.,TRBV7-2,TRBJ2-7,CASSHPQGKAYEQYF,TGTGCCAGCAGCCACCCCCAGGGCAAAGCCTACGAGCAGTACTTC
.,.,TRBV5-1,TRBJ1-1,CASSQVPGGDTEAFF,TGCGCCAGCAGCCAGGTCCCCGGGGGGGACACTGAAGCTTTCTTT
.,.,TRBV4-1,TRBJ2-1,CASSQHRVGGYNEQFF,TGCGCCAGCAGCCAACACCGTGTCGGAGGCTACAATGAGCAGTTCTTC
.,.,TRBV5-1,TRBJ2-3,CASSPGLHTDTQYF,TGCGCCAGCAGCCCGGGACTTCACACAGATACGCAGTATTTT